The rows below give T cell receptor beta chains drawn from one sample of a study of human T cells and chemical hapten exposure. TCRdb fed the RACE reads into MiXCR, producing one record per CDR3 protein. The sample contains 65,000 to 80,000 distinct CDR3 sequences, around 8.7% of which appear only once. Material for sequencing was whole blood. The receptor source for this set is a male donor in good health. Some clones in this sample may be carry-over from other donors' samples. CDR3s include the opening cysteine and the closing phenylalanine or tryptophan.

length: 13
V: TRBV6-1
CDR3: CASSETSGNTIYF

length: 14
V: TRBV18
CDR3: CASSPPGVPDTQYF

length: 16
V: TRBV7-9
CDR3: CASSLTGAQYTDTQYF

length: 16
V: TRBV12-3/TRBV12-4
CDR3: CASRRTGGLTNYGYTF

length: 16
V: TRBV29-1
CDR3: CSVEELGISGANVLTF

length: 15
V: TRBV6-5
CDR3: CASSYDANSNQPQHF

length: 17
V: TRBV11-2
CDR3: CASTPSIGEGQYNEQFF

length: 14
V: TRBV12-3/TRBV12-4
CDR3: CASSVDRGTYEQYF

length: 16
V: TRBV7-9
CDR3: CATSTLDRGHSVGLFF

length: 15
V: TRBV7-2
CDR3: CASSLEGRVNTEAFF

length: 11
V: TRBV6-5
CDR3: CASRQGNEAFF

length: 16
V: TRBV6-4
CDR3: CASSDSTSGGAETQYF

length: 13
V: TRBV7-2
CDR3: CASSLWETGELFF

length: 21
V: TRBV7-8
CDR3: CASSYPGELGSLITSTDTQYF

length: 11
V: TRBV12-3/TRBV12-4
CDR3: CASSLGGEQFF

length: 13
V: TRBV7-2
CDR3: CASSSTGNYGYTF

length: 14
V: TRBV20-1
CDR3: CSARVGVANEKLFF

length: 14
V: TRBV7-9
CDR3: CASSLVSSSYGYTF

length: 16
V: TRBV2
CDR3: CASSDWEDTSTDTQYF

length: 15
V: TRBV2
CDR3: CASSEMGAANYGYTF

length: 14
V: TRBV7-6
CDR3: CASSSNTGANVLTF

length: 13
V: TRBV29-1
CDR3: CSVERPLTDTQYF

length: 16
V: TRBV20-1
CDR3: CSARLISAVFTDTQYF